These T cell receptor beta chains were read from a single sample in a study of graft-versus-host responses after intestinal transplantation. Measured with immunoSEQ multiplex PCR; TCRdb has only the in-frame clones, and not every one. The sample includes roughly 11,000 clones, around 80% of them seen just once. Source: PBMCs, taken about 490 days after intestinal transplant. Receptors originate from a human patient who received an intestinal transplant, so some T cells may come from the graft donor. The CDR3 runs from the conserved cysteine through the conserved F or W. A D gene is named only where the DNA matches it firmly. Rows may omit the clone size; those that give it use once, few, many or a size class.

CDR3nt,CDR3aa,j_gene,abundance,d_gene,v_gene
TGTGCTAGCAGCTTAGGAACGGGACTGGGTGAGCAGTTCTTC,CASSLGTGLGEQFF,TRBJ2-1,.,.,TRBV7-7
TGTGCCAGCAGCCACCGGGGTTACTCGTGGCCCCAGCATTTT,CASSHRGYSWPQHF,TRBJ1-5,.,.,TRBV16
TGTGCCAGCAGCTTAGCGGCGGGTTCGATTCGAAACACCATATATTTT,CASSLAAGSIRNTIYF,TRBJ1-3,.,.,TRBV7-8
TGTGCCAGCAGTCCAAAAAAGACTAGCGTTATATCCTACGAGCAGTACTTC,CASSPKKTSVISYEQYF,TRBJ2-7,.,TRBD2,TRBV27
TGTGCCAGCAGCAAAAAGGTCGCGACTAGCGGGAGTCGTGTGAGCGGGGAGCTGTTTTTT,CASSKKVATSGSRVSGELFF,TRBJ2-2,.,.,TRBV21-1
TGCGCCAGCAGCATAGCGGACGCTAGCACAGATACGCAGTATTTT,CASSIADASTDTQYF,TRBJ2-3,.,.,TRBV5-1
TGTGCCAGCAGCTTGGGGCAGGGTAACTCTCACTACGAGCAGTACTTC,CASSLGQGNSHYEQYF,TRBJ2-7,once,.,TRBV11-3
TGTGCCAGCACTAGACAGACTAAGAACACCGGGGAGCTGTTTTTT,CASTRQTKNTGELFF,TRBJ2-2,once,.,TRBV6-1
TGTGCCAGCAGTTCGAACCACGAGCAGTACTTC,CASSSNHEQYF,TRBJ2-7,.,.,TRBV6-6
TGTGCCTGGAGTGTGGGGAGCACTTCGAATGAAAAACTGTTTTTT,CAWSVGSTSNEKLFF,TRBJ1-4,.,.,TRBV30
TGTGCCAGCAGCCCGCAAGGGTGGGGCCACGAGCAGTACTTC,CASSPQGWGHEQYF,TRBJ2-7,.,.,TRBV11-2
TGTGCCAGCAGCCAAGAGGTGGGGCGGGGGTTCAACGAGCAGTACTTC,CASSQEVGRGFNEQYF,TRBJ2-7,.,TRBD2,TRBV11-2
TGTGCCAGCAGCGTAGGCGGGAGGAGCCCAGATACGCAGTATTTT,CASSVGGRSPDTQYF,TRBJ2-3,.,TRBD2,TRBV9
TGTGCCAGCTGTGGGGGACAGGGGTCAGATACGCAGTATTTT,CASCGGQGSDTQYF,TRBJ2-3,.,TRBD1,TRBV6-1
TGTGCCAGCAGCCCGAGATTAACAGGGGGCGGTGGCTACACCTTC,CASSPRLTGGGGYTF,TRBJ1-2,.,TRBD1,TRBV7-8
TGTGCCAGCAGTTTTCTCAAGGCTAATGAAAAACTGTTTTTT,CASSFLKANEKLFF,TRBJ1-4,.,.,TRBV28
TGCGCCAGCAGCTATACAGGGGGCCCCACAGATACGCAGTATTTT,CASSYTGGPTDTQYF,TRBJ2-3,.,TRBD1,TRBV5-1
TGCGCCAGCAGCTGGCCGGGACGGACCTTTAACTATGGCTACACCTTC,CASSWPGRTFNYGYTF,TRBJ1-2,few,.,TRBV5-1
TGTGCCAGCAGCTTAGGGGTCAGGGCGAACACCGGGGAGCTGTTTTTT,CASSLGVRANTGELFF,TRBJ2-2,.,.,TRBV7-9
TGCAGCGTTGGGAACACTGAAGCTTTCTTT,CSVGNTEAFF,TRBJ1-1,.,.,TRBV29-1
TGTGCCAGCAGTTTAAAGGAGGGGAACGAGCAGTACTTC,CASSLKEGNEQYF,TRBJ2-7,.,.,TRBV27
TGTGCCACCAGCAGAGTTACGGGGGGAGGAACACTGTTTTTT,CATSRVTGGGTLFF,TRBJ1-4,.,.,TRBV15
TGTGCCAGCAGCCTCGGCGTGGAAAACATTCAGTACTTC,CASSLGVENIQYF,TRBJ2-4,.,.,TRBV11-2
TGTGCCTGGAGTGTAGAGCGGGCCAGTGCGTCCTACGAGCAGTACTTC,CAWSVERASASYEQYF,TRBJ2-7,.,.,TRBV30
TGTGCCAGCAGCTTATCTGACACCTTTCACTACGAGCAGTACTTC,CASSLSDTFHYEQYF,TRBJ2-7,.,.,TRBV7-2
TGTACCAGCAGGACCGGGACAGAGAGCTCCTACGAGCAGTACTTC,CTSRTGTESSYEQYF,TRBJ2-7,.,TRBD1,TRBV28
TGTGCCAGCAGTTTATTCGAGGGTAATCAGCCCCAGCATTTT,CASSLFEGNQPQHF,TRBJ1-5,.,.,TRBV27
TGTGCCAGCAACCGGGACAGGGCGAACACCGGGGAGCTGTTTTTT,CASNRDRANTGELFF,TRBJ2-2,.,TRBD1,TRBV6-5
TGTGCCAGCAGCTTAGGGGGAAACTATGGCTACACCTTC,CASSLGGNYGYTF,TRBJ1-2,.,.,TRBV11-2
TGTGCCAGCAGCCAAGAGCACGGCAGGGGGGAGACCCAGTACTTC,CASSQEHGRGETQYF,TRBJ2-5,.,TRBD1,TRBV4-2
TGTGCCAGCAGGGGGGCGGGGCGGGGCACTCTAAACTATGGCTACACCTTC,CASRGAGRGTLNYGYTF,TRBJ1-2,.,.,TRBV28
TGTGCCACCAGGACTAGCGGGACTTACAATGAGCAGTTCTTC,CATRTSGTYNEQFF,TRBJ2-1,.,TRBD2,TRBV6-5
TGTGCCAGCAGTGAAGATCCAGGGAGCTCTGGAAACACCATATATTTT,CASSEDPGSSGNTIYF,TRBJ1-3,.,.,TRBV6-1
TGTGCCAGCACGGCTAGCGGGAGACATACGCAGTATTTT,CASTASGRHTQYF,TRBJ2-3,.,TRBD2,TRBV6-5
TGTGCTAGTGGTTTGGCCCTCTACGAGCAGTACTTC,CASGLALYEQYF,TRBJ2-7,few,.,TRBV12-5
TGTGCCAGCAGCTTCTGGGCGGGGGCAGTAGGCTCACCCCTCCACTTT,CASSFWAGAVGSPLHF,TRBJ1-6,once,.,TRBV7-2
TGTGCCAGCAGTTACGTAAGGGGGCGATCCTCTGGAAACACCATATATTTT,CASSYVRGRSSGNTIYF,TRBJ1-3,.,TRBD1,TRBV6-8
TGTGCCAGCAGTTACGGCTACGAGCAGTACTTC,CASSYGYEQYF,TRBJ2-7,.,.,TRBV2
TGCAGTGGCCGGGGCCCCTACGAGCAGTACTTC,CSGRGPYEQYF,TRBJ2-7,.,.,TRBV20-1
TGCAGCGTTGAAGGGCTAGCGGGAGGTTTTGGGCAGTTCTTC,CSVEGLAGGFGQFF,TRBJ2-1,.,TRBD2,TRBV29-1
TGTGCCAGCTCGGCAGGACTGCCGGGGGCGAATGAAAAACTGTTTTTT,CASSAGLPGANEKLFF,TRBJ1-4,.,.,TRBV18
TGTGCCATCAGTGAGGCCGGAGGTACGCAGTATTTT,CAISEAGGTQYF,TRBJ2-3,.,.,TRBV10-3
TGCGCCAGCAGCCCCGGGACCCCCAAAAACATTCAGTACTTC,CASSPGTPKNIQYF,TRBJ2-4,.,.,TRBV5-1
TGTGCCAGCAGCTTACGCGCGACAGGGAACACCGGGGAGCTGTTTTTT,CASSLRATGNTGELFF,TRBJ2-2,.,.,TRBV7-2
TGTGCCAGCAGCTTGAATCCACTGCTAGAGACCCAGTACTTC,CASSLNPLLETQYF,TRBJ2-5,.,.,TRBV5-4
TGTGCCTACCGGCTTCCCCGGGACAGGGGGCCCTACAATGAGCAGTTCTTC,CAYRLPRDRGPYNEQFF,TRBJ2-1,once,TRBD1,TRBV30
TGTGCTAGTGGTCCGGGGATGGGTGGAAACACCATATATTTT,CASGPGMGGNTIYF,TRBJ1-3,.,.,TRBV12-5
TGTGCCAGCAGCGTAGATATGACTAGCGGGTTGGGGAATGAGCAGTTCTTC,CASSVDMTSGLGNEQFF,TRBJ2-1,.,TRBD2,TRBV9
TGTGCCAGTAGTATGGAGGGGGTATACCTTTACTCTGGGGCCAACGTCCTGACTTTC,CASSMEGVYLYSGANVLTF,TRBJ2-6,.,.,TRBV19
TGTGCCAGCACCCCATTTGACAGGAACACTGAAGCTTTCTTT,CASTPFDRNTEAFF,TRBJ1-1,.,.,TRBV11-2
TGTGCCAGTATGAGGGGGGGGGCCGGCGCTGAAGCTTTCTTT,CASMRGGAGAEAFF,TRBJ1-1,.,.,TRBV19
TGTGCCAGCAGTGCAGGGGAAACCACTGAAGCTTTCTTT,CASSAGETTEAFF,TRBJ1-1,.,.,TRBV6-1
TGTGCCAGCAGTTACAAGGAATACACTGAAGCTTTCTTT,CASSYKEYTEAFF,TRBJ1-1,.,.,TRBV6-5
TGTGCCAGCAGCTTGTTTCAACCGGGACAACCCACGCAGTACTTC,CASSLFQPGQPTQYF,TRBJ2-7,.,.,TRBV5-5